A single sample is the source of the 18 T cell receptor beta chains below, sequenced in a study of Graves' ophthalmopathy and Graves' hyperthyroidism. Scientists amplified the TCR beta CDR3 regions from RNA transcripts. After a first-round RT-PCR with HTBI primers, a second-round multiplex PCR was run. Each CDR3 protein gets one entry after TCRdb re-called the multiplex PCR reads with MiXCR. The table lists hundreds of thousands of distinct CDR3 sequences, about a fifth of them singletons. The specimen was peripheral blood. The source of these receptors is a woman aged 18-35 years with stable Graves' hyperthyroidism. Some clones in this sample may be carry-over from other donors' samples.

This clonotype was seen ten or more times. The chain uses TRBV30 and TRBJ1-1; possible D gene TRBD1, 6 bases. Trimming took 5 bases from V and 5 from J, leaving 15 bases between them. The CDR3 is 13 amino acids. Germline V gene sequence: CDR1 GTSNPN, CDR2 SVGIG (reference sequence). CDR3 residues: CAWLGGAETEAFF. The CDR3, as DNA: TGTGCCTGGCTTGGGGGGGCTGAAACTGAAGCTTTCTTT.

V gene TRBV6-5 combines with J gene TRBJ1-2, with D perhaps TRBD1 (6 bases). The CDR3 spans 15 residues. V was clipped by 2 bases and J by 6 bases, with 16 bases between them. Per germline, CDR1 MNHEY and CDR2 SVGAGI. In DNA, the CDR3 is TGTGCCAGCAGTTACATGGTTGGGGGGGCGGATGGCTACACCTTC. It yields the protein CASSYMVGGADGYTF.

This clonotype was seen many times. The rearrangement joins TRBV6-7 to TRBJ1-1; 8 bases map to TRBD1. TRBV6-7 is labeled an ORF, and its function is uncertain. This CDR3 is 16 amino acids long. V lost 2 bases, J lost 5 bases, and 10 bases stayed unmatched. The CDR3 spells CASSYAPRGRVTEAFF. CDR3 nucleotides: TGTGCCAGCAGTTACGCACCCAGGGGGCGCGTGACTGAAGCTTTCTTT.

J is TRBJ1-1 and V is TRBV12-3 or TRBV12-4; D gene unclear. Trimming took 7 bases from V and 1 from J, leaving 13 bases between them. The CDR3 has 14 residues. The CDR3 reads CASKRLVENTEAFF. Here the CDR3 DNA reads TGTGCCAGCAAGCGGTTGGTGGAGAACACTGAAGCTTTCTTT.

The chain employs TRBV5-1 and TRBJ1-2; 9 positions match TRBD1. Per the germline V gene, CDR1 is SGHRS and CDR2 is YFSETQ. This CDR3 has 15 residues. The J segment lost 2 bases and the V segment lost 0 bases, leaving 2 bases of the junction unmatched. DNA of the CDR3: TGCGCCAGCAGCTTGGAGGACAGGGGAAACTATGGCTACACCTTC. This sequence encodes CASSLEDRGNYGYTF.

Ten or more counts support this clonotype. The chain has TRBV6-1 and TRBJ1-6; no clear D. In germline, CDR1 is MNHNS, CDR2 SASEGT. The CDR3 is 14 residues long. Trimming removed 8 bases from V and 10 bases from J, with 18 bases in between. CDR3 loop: CASASGIGGSPLHF. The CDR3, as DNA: TGTGCCAGCGCCTCGGGAATAGGTGGCTCACCCCTCCACTTT.

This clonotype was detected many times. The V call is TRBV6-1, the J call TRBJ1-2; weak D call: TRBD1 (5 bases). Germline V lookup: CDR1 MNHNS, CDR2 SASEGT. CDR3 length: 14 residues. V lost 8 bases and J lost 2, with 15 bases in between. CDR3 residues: CASYPAGGNYGYTF. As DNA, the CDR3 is TGTGCCAGCTACCCCGCGGGGGGAAACTATGGCTACACCTTC.

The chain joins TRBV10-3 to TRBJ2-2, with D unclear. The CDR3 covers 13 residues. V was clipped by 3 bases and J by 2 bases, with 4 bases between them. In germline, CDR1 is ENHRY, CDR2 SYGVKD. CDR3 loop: CAISETNTGELFF. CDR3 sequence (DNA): TGTGCCATCAGTGAAACTAACACCGGGGAGCTGTTTTTT.

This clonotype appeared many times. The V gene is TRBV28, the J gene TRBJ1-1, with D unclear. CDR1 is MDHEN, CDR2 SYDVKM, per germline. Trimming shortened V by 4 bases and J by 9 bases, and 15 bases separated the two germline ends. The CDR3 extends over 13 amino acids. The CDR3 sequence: CASSSPTAPKAFF. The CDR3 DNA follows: TGTGCCAGCAGTTCCCCGACTGCCCCTAAAGCTTTCTTT.

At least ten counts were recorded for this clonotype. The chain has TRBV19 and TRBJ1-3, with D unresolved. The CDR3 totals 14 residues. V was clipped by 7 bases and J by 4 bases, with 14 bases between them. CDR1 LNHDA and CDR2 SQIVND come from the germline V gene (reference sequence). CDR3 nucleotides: TGTGCCAGTAATACACCCGGATGGGGAAACACCATATATTTT. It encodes CASNTPGWGNTIYF.

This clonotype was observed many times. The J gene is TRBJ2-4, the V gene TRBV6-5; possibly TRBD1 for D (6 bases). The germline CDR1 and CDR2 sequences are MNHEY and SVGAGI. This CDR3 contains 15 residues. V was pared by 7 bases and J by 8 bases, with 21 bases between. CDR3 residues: CASTLTTGNTHIQYF. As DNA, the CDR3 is TGTGCCAGCACTTTAACTACAGGGAATACGCACATTCAGTACTTC.

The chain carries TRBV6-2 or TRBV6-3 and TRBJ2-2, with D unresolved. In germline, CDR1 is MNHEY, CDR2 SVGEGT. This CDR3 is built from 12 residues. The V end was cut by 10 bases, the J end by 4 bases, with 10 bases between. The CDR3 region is CATRHSTGELFF. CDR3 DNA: TGTGCCACCAGACACTCCACCGGGGAGCTGTTTTTT.

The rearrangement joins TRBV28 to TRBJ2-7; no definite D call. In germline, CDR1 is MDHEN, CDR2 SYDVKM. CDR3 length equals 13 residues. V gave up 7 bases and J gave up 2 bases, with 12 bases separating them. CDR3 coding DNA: TGTGCCAGCATTTCCCCGGACCCCTACGAGCAGTACTTC. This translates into CASISPDPYEQYF.

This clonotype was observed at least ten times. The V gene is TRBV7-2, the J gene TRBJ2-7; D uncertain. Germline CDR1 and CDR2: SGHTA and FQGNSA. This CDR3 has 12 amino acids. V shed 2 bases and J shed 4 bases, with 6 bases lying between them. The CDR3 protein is CASSLIVYEQYF. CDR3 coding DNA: TGTGCCAGCAGCTTAATAGTTTACGAGCAGTACTTC. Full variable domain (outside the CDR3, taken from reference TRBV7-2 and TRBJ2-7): GAGVSQSPSNKVTEKGKDVELRCDPISGHTALYWYRQSLGQGLEFLIYFQGNSAPDKSGLPSDRFSAERTGGSVSTLTIQRTQQEDSAVYLCASSLIVYEQYFGPGTRLTVT.

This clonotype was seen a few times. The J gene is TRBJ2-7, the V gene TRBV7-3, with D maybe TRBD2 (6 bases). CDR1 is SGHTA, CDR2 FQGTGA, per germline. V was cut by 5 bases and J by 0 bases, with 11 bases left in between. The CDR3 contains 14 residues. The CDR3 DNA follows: TGTGCCAGCAGCCCGAGCGGGCTCTCCTACGAGCAGTACTTC. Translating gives CASSPSGLSYEQYF.

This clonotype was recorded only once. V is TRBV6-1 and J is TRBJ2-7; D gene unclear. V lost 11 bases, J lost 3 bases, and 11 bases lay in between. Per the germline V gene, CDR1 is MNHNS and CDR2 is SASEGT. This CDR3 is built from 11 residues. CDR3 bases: TGTGCCCCATCACTCCACTACGAGCAGTACTTC. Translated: CAPSLHYEQYF.

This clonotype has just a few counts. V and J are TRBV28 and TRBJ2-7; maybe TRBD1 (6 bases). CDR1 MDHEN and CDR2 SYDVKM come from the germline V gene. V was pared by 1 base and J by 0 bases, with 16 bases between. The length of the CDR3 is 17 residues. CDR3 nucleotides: TGTGCCAGCAGTTTATCCCCGGACAGATTCTTCTCCTACGAGCAGTACTTC. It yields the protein CASSLSPDRFFSYEQYF.

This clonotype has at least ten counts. As DNA, the CDR3 is TGTGCCAGCAGCGGCCCCCAAGAGACCCAGTACTTC. Encoded protein: CASSGPQETQYF. This rearrangement joins TRBV6-2 or TRBV6-3 to TRBJ2-5; D gene ambiguous. CDR1 is MNHEY, CDR2 SVGEGT, per germline. This CDR3 contains 12 residues. The germline V and J ends were trimmed by 6 bases and 1 base, with 6 bases remaining between them.